These T cell receptor beta chains were read from a single sample in a study of blood T cell repertoires in COVID-19. The repertoire was sequenced with immunoSEQ multiplex PCR; TCRdb's copy has only in-frame clones and lacks some. Of 65,000 to 95,000 clones in the sample, roughly 85% were seen once. Sequences were obtained from peripheral blood. All receptors come from a man younger than 40 with acute or convalescent COVID-19. CDR3s include the opening cysteine and the closing phenylalanine or tryptophan. A D gene is named only where the DNA matches it firmly. Size is stated for part of the rows, as once, few or many counts, or as a class when the clone is expanded.

>TRBV30|.|TRBJ2-3|.
CAWSVTATDTQYF
TGTGCCTGGAGTGTAACAGCAACAGATACGCAGTATTTT
>TRBV6-5|few|TRBJ1-1|TRBD1
CASSHRGNTEAFF
TGTGCCAGCAGTCACAGGGGAAACACTGAAGCTTTCTTT
>TRBV11-2|.|TRBJ2-5|TRBD2
CASSWTSGSQETQYF
TGTGCCAGCAGCTGGACTAGCGGGTCACAAGAGACCCAGTACTTC
>TRBV6-5|once|TRBJ2-5|.
CASTAGSQAETQYF
TGTGCCAGCACCGCAGGCAGTCAGGCGGAGACCCAGTACTTC
>TRBV7-2|.|TRBJ1-5|.
CASSPQSGQPQHF
TGTGCCAGCAGCCCGCAGTCCGGGCAGCCCCAGCATTTT
>TRBV6-5|.|TRBJ1-3|TRBD1
CASSLKTGANTIYF
TGTGCCAGCAGTCTAAAGACAGGGGCAAACACCATATATTTT
>TRBV28|.|TRBJ2-5|.
CASRPTGPSKETQYF
TGTGCCAGCAGGCCAACAGGCCCCAGCAAAGAGACCCAGTACTTC
>TRBV29-1|.|TRBJ1-4|TRBD1
CSVLGTGSLDGKLFF
TGCAGCGTTCTAGGGACAGGCTCCCTTGACGGAAAACTGTTTTTT
>TRBV2|.|TRBJ2-5|.
CASSENSKETQYF
TGTGCCAGCAGTGAAAATTCAAAAGAGACCCAGTACTTC
>TRBV18|once|TRBJ1-5|.
CASSPRRGGPQHF
TGTGCCAGCTCTCCCCGGAGGGGGGGGCCCCAGCATTTT
>TRBV5-6|once|TRBJ2-7|.
CASTENRRNEQYF
TGTGCCAGCACCGAAAACAGGAGAAACGAGCAGTACTTC
>TRBV7-2|.|TRBJ2-1|TRBD2
CASSLDPLRLAIPFF
TGTGCCAGCAGCTTAGACCCCCTAAGACTAGCGATACCCTTCTTC
>TRBV12-3/TRBV12-4|.|TRBJ2-1|.
CASSLTQEQFF
TGTGCCAGCAGTTTAACGCAGGAGCAGTTCTTC
>TRBV30|once|TRBJ2-2|TRBD2
CAWSSGRTSGRITGELFF
TGTGCCTGGAGTTCGGGCCGGACTAGCGGGAGAATCACCGGGGAGCTGTTTTTT
>TRBV7-9|.|TRBJ2-7|TRBD1
CASSRQGEQYF
TGTGCCAGCAGCAGACAGGGCGAGCAGTACTTC
>TRBV9|.|TRBJ2-1|TRBD1
CASSRTGGSYNEQFF
TGTGCCAGCAGCCGGACAGGGGGGTCCTACAATGAGCAGTTCTTC
>TRBV4-3|few|TRBJ2-3|.
CASSQDYRRDLSSTDTQYF
TGCGCCAGCAGCCAAGATTACCGGCGGGACCTATCTAGCACAGATACGCAGTATTTT
>TRBV6-6|.|TRBJ2-7|TRBD1
CASSMPGQSYEQYF
TGTGCCAGCAGTATGCCGGGACAGAGCTACGAGCAGTACTTC
>TRBV5-1|.|TRBJ2-7|.
CASSPKQSTYEQYF
TGCGCCAGCAGCCCGAAACAGAGTACCTACGAGCAGTACTTC
>TRBV19|.|TRBJ2-4|TRBD2
CASSVGLAVAKNIQYF
TGTGCCAGTAGTGTGGGACTAGCAGTAGCCAAAAACATTCAGTACTTC
>TRBV6-5|.|TRBJ1-2|TRBD1
CASRQGADYGYTF
TGTGCCAGCAGACAGGGGGCCGACTATGGCTACACCTTC
>TRBV19|.|TRBJ2-1|TRBD2
CATSERERYNEQFF
TGTGCCACCTCGGAGCGGGAGAGGTACAATGAGCAGTTCTTC
>TRBV24-1|.|TRBJ2-1|.
CATSDPTGEDFNEQFF
TGTGCCACCAGTGATCCAACAGGGGAGGACTTCAATGAGCAGTTCTTC
>TRBV4-1|.|TRBJ1-1|.
CASSQARVTEAFF
TGCGCCAGCAGCCAAGCCAGGGTGACTGAAGCTTTCTTT